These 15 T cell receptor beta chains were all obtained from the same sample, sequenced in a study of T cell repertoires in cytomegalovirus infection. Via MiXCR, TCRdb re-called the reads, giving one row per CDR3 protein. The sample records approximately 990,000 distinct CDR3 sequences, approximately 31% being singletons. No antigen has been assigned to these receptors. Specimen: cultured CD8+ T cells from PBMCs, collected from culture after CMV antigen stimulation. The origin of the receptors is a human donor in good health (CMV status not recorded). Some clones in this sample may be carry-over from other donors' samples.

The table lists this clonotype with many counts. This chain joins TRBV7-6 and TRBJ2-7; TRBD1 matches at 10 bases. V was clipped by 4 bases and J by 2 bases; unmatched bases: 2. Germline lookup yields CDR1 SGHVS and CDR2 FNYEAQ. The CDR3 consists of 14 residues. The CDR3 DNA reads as TGTGCCAGCAGCTCAGGACAGGGGGCCTACGAGCAGTACGTC. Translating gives CASSSGQGAYEQYV.

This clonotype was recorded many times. The DNA of the CDR3 is TGTGCCAGCAAACCTTGGGCGGCGAACACCGGGGAGCTGTTTTTT. It yields the protein CASKPWAANTGELFF. The chain uses TRBV11-2 and TRBJ2-2; no definite D call. Germline values: CDR1 SGHAT, CDR2 FQNNGV. The V and J ends lost 7 bases and 0 bases respectively, with 12 bases between them. This CDR3 is 15 amino acids long.

CDR3 residues: CASRGLGSYNEQFF. Here the CDR3 DNA reads TGTGCCAGCAGGGGTCTTGGGTCCTACAATGAGCAGTTCTTC. The chain recombines TRBV6-1 with TRBJ2-1, with unresolved D. The CDR3 extends over 14 amino acids. The V and J ends lost 6 bases and 1 base respectively, with 10 bases between them. Per germline, CDR1 MNHNS and CDR2 SASEGT.

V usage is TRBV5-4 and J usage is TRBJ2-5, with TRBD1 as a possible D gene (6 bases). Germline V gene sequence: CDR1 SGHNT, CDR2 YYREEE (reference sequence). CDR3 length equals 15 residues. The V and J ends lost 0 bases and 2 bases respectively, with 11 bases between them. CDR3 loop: CASSLVATGQETQYF. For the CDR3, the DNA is TGTGCCAGCAGCTTGGTTGCGACAGGACAAGAGACCCAGTACTTC.

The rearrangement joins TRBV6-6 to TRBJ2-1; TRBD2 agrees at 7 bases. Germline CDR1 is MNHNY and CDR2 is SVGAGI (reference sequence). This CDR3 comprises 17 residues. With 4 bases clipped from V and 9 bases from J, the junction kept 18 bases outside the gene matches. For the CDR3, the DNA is TGTGCCAGCAGTTCAGATGTGGGGAGTACCAGCGGGGTTGAGCAGTTCTTC. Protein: CASSSDVGSTSGVEQFF.

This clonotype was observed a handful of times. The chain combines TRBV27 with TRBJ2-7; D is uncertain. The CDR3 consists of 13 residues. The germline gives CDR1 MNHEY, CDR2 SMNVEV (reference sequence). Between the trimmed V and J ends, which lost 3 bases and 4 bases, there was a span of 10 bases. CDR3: CASSFGPLYEQYV. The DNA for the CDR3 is TGTGCCAGCAGTTTTGGACCCTTATACGAGCAGTACGTC.

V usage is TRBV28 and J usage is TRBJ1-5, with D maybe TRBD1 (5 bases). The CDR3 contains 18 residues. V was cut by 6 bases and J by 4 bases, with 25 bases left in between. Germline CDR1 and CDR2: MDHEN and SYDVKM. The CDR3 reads CASRTETWGYVGNQPQHF. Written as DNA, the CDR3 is TGTGCCAGCAGAACCGAGACATGGGGGTACGTCGGAAATCAGCCCCAGCATTTT.

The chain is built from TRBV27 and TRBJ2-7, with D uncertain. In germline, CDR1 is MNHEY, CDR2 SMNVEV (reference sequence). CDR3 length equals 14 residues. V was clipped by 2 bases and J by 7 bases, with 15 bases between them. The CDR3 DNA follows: TGTGCCAGCAGTTTAAGTGGGAACTCCCCTGAGCAGTACTTC. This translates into CASSLSGNSPEQYF.

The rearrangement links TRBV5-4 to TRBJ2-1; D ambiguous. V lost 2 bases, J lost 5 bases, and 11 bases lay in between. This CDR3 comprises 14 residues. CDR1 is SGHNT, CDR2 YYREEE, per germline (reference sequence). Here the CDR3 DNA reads TGTGCCAGCAGCTTTAAGTCCCAGAACAATGAGCAGTTCTTC. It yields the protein CASSFKSQNNEQFF.

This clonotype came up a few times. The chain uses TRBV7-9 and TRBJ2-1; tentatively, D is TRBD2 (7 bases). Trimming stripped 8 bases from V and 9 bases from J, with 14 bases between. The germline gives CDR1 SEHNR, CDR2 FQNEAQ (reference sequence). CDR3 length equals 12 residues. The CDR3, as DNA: TGTGCCAGCCGAGGGGGGGGTACTGAGCAGTTCTTC. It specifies CASRGGGTEQFF.

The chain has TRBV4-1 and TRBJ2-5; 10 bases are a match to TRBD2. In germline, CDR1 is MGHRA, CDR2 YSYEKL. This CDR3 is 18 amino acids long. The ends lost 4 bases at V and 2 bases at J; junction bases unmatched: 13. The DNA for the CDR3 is TGCGCCAGCAGCCGAGAAAAAGCGGGGGGGCGTGTTCAAGAGACCCAGTACTTC. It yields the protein CASSREKAGGRVQETQYF.

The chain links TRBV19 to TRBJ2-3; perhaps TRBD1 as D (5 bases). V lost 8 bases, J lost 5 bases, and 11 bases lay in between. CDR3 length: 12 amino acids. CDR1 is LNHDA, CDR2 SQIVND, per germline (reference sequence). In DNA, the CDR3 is TGTGCCAGTGGACACCCAAGAGATACGCAGTATTTT. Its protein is CASGHPRDTQYF.

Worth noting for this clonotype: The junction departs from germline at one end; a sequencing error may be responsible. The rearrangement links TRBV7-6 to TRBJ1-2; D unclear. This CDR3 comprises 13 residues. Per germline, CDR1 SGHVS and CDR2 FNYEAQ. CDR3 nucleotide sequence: TGTGCCAGCAGCTCGACGGGGAACTATGACTACGCCTTC. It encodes CASSSTGNYDYAF.

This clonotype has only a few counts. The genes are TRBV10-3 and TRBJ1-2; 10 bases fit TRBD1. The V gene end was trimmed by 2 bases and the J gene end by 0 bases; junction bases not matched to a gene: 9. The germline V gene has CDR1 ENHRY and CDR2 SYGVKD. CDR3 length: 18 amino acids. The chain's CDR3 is CAISELIRDRGTNYGYTF. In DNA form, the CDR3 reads TGTGCCATCAGTGAGCTAATCCGGGACAGGGGCACTAACTATGGCTACACCTTC.

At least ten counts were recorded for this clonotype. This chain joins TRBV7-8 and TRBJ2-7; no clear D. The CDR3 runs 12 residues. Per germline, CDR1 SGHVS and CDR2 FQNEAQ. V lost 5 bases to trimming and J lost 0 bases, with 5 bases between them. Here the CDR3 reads CASSDDSYEQYF. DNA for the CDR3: TGTGCCAGCAGCGACGACTCCTACGAGCAGTACTTC.